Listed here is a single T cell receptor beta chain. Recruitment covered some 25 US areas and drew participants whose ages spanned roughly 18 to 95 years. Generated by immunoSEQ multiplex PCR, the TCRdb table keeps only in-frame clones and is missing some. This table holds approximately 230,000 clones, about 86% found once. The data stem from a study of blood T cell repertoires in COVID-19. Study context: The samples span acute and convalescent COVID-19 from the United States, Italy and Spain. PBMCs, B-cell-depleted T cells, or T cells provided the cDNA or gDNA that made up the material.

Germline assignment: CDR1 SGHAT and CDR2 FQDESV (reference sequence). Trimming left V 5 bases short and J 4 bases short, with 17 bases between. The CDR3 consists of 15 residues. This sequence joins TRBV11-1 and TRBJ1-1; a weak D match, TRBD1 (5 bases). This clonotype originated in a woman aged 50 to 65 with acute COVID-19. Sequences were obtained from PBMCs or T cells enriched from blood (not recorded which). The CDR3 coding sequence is TGTGCCAGCAGCCCCCTAGCTGTGGGGGGCACTGAAGCTTTCTTT. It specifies CASSPLAVGGTEAFF.